The 26 T cell receptor beta chains below come from one sample, sequenced in a study of T cells in Graves' hyperthyroidism and ophthalmopathy. Template material for amplifying TCR beta CDR3 regions consisted of RNA transcripts. TCR CDR3 underwent first-round RT-PCR with the HTBI primer set. TCRdb used MiXCR to reprocess the multiplex PCR reads, holding one entry per CDR3 protein. The sample records around 450,000 distinct CDR3 sequences, roughly 13% being singletons. The specimen was blood. The source of these receptors is a young woman with Graves' hyperthyroidism.

This sequence joins TRBV4-1 and TRBJ2-1, with D perhaps assigned TRBD1 or TRBD2 (5 bases each). Looked up from germline, CDR1 is MGHRA and CDR2 is YSYEKL. The CDR3 is 17 amino acids. The V and J ends lost 4 bases and 2 bases respectively, with 18 bases between them. Here the CDR3 DNA reads TGCGCCAGCAGCCGTGGTGTCGGTGTGGGGGCCTACAATGAGCAGTTCTTC. Translated: CASSRGVGVGAYNEQFF.

The chain uses TRBV12-3 or TRBV12-4 and TRBJ1-6, with TRBD1 matching 10 bases. The V segment lost 6 bases and the J segment 10 bases; nucleotides outside the gene matches: 3. The CDR3 has 13 amino acids. This CDR3 is CASRTGGQSPLHF. CDR3 DNA: TGTGCCAGCAGGACAGGGGGCCAGTCACCCCTCCACTTT.

V and J are TRBV6-6 and TRBJ1-4; D not resolved. V lost 0 bases and J lost 8, with 7 bases in between. Germline V gene sequence: CDR1 MNHNY, CDR2 SVGAGI (reference sequence). The CDR3 is 13 residues long. CDR3 nucleotides: TGTGCCAGCAGTTACTCGATACTCGAAAAACTGTTTTTT. Residues: CASSYSILEKLFF.

This rearrangement joins TRBV7-9 to TRBJ1-2, with D possibly matching TRBD1 (5 bases). Trimming took off 1 base at V and 7 bases at J, with 19 bases between the two ends. This CDR3 has 16 amino acids. CDR1 is SEHNR, CDR2 FQNEAQ, per germline (reference sequence). CDR3 protein: CASSLDGQAGEAGYTF. The CDR3 DNA reads TGTGCCAGCAGCTTAGATGGTCAGGCGGGGGAGGCTGGCTACACCTTC.

This clonotype was counted a few times. The V and J genes are TRBV9 and TRBJ2-1, with 11 bases that match TRBD2. Per germline, CDR1 SGDLS and CDR2 YYNGEE. Losses at the gene ends were 6 bases for V and 3 bases for J; bases not matched to a gene: 20. CDR3 length: 20 amino acids. CDR3: CASTTGPGTSGPLGYNEQFF. DNA of the CDR3: TGTGCCAGCACTACGGGCCCCGGGACTAGCGGACCCCTGGGCTACAATGAGCAGTTCTTC.

This clonotype was picked up a small number of times. This chain joins TRBV15 and TRBJ2-3; D unresolved. Per germline, CDR1 LNHNV and CDR2 YYDKDF (reference sequence). There are 12 residues in the CDR3. Trimming took 0 bases from V and 6 from J, leaving 4 bases between them. As DNA, the CDR3 is TGTGCCACCAGCAGAGATCGGGATACGCAGTATTTT. Amino acids: CATSRDRDTQYF.

This sequence joins TRBV5-8 and TRBJ1-2; possible D gene TRBD1, 5 bases. The germline V gene encodes CDR1 SGHTS and CDR2 YDEGEE. CDR3 length: 14 amino acids. Trimming cost V 2 bases and J 4 bases, with 12 bases left between them. In nucleotides, the CDR3 is TGTGCCAGCAGCTTTCGTGGGGCCCCCTATGGCTACACCTTC. Its translation: CASSFRGAPYGYTF.

This clonotype was seen at least ten times. The chain employs TRBV5-1 and TRBJ1-2, with D possibly TRBD1 on 5 matching bases. CDR1 is SGHRS, CDR2 YFSETQ, per germline. Trimming pared 3 bases from V and 6 bases from J, leaving 15 bases between. The CDR3 covers 14 residues. CDR3 nucleotide sequence: TGCGCCAGCAGCTCCCAGGGCTCGGGCCATGGCTACACCTTC. Translation gives CASSSQGSGHGYTF.

The V gene is TRBV28, the J gene TRBJ2-7, with D possibly being TRBD2 (6 bases). The CDR3 is 14 residues long. In germline, CDR1 is MDHEN, CDR2 SYDVKM. V lost 5 bases, J lost 6 bases, and 17 bases lay in between. CDR3 protein: CASSVKGAGGEQYF. The DNA of the CDR3 is TGTGCCAGCAGTGTGAAAGGGGCCGGGGGCGAGCAGTACTTC.

The chain uses TRBV6-1 and TRBJ2-2; D is unclear. The V and J ends lost 6 bases and 7 bases respectively, with 15 bases between them. Germline V gene sequence: CDR1 MNHNS, CDR2 SASEGT. The CDR3 loop spans 14 amino acids. The CDR3 sequence is CASSLTSLGGELFF. CDR3 nucleotide sequence: TGTGCCAGCAGCCTGACGAGCCTTGGCGGGGAGCTGTTTTTT.

This clonotype was seen ten or more times. The chain joins TRBV15 to TRBJ2-5, with D perhaps TRBD1 (6 bases). V was clipped by 3 bases and J by 1 base, with 9 bases between them. This CDR3 spans 14 amino acids. Germline CDR1 reads LNHNV; CDR2 reads YYDKDF (reference sequence). The chain's CDR3 is CATSSYRVQETQYF. CDR3 DNA: TGTGCCACCAGCAGTTACAGGGTCCAAGAGACCCAGTACTTC.

This clonotype was recorded at least ten times. The chain combines TRBV6-1 with TRBJ1-6; tentatively, D is TRBD1 (5 bases). Germline CDR1 is MNHNS and CDR2 is SASEGT. CDR3 length: 17 amino acids. Trimming removed 0 bases from V and 8 bases from J, with 17 bases in between. The CDR3 sequence is CASSEALPPGGDSPLHF. The CDR3 region has the DNA TGTGCCAGCAGTGAAGCGCTTCCTCCCGGGGGGGATTCACCCCTCCACTTT.

The V and J genes are TRBV7-2 and TRBJ2-1; 7 positions match TRBD1. Germline trimming cut 4 bases from V and 3 bases from J; bases unmatched to any gene: 6. The CDR3 loop spans 15 amino acids. The germline V gene encodes CDR1 SGHTA and CDR2 FQGNSA. The CDR3 protein is CASSWGQFIYNEQFF. DNA of the CDR3: TGTGCCAGCAGCTGGGGACAGTTCATCTACAATGAGCAGTTCTTC.

The rearrangement uses TRBV11-1 and TRBJ1-4, with TRBD1 identical over 9 bases. Germline V lookup: CDR1 SGHAT, CDR2 FQDESV (reference sequence). Trimming took 7 bases from V and 6 from J; bases not matched to a gene: 6. The CDR3 totals 14 residues. CDR3 region: CASTGQGKDEKLFF. The CDR3, as DNA: TGTGCCAGCACCGGACAGGGGAAAGATGAAAAACTGTTTTTT.

Here the CDR3 reads CASSPTGTDLANEQYF. CDR3 DNA sequence: TGTGCCAGCAGCCCTACCGGGACCGACCTAGCAAACGAGCAGTACTTC. The chain combines TRBV9 with TRBJ2-7; the D call may be TRBD1 or TRBD2 (5 bases each). Germline CDR1 reads SGDLS; CDR2 reads YYNGEE. The V and J ends lost 4 bases and 5 bases respectively, with 22 bases between them. The length of the CDR3 is 16 residues.

This clonotype was recorded many times. This CDR3 is CASSFGLAGVRGGNEQFF. CDR3 coding DNA: TGTGCCAGCAGCTTCGGACTAGCGGGAGTTCGGGGTGGCAATGAGCAGTTCTTC. The chain couples TRBV7-2 to TRBJ2-1; 13 nucleotides agree with TRBD2. The length of the CDR3 is 18 residues. The J segment lost 6 bases and the V segment lost 3 bases, leaving 11 bases of the junction unmatched. Germline CDR1 reads SGHTA; CDR2 reads FQGNSA.

This clonotype was counted only a few times. The chain uses TRBV6-1 and TRBJ1-2; D perhaps matches TRBD1 (5 bases). The CDR3 spans 15 residues. V lost 8 bases and J 0 bases, leaving 16 bases between the germline ends. The V gene's germline CDR1 is MNHNS and CDR2 SASEGT. The CDR3 region has the DNA TGTGCCAGCGGGAGTACAGGTTTAGCTAACTATGGCTACACCTTC. Translating it yields CASGSTGLANYGYTF.

This clonotype was observed at least ten times. The gene calls are TRBV27 and TRBJ2-2, with 7 bases aligning to TRBD2. Trimming at V came to 6 bases and at J to 5 bases, leaving 9 bases not matched to a gene. The CDR3 totals 15 residues. Germline CDR1 and CDR2: MNHEY and SMNVEV (reference sequence). The CDR3 reads CASSPRLAETGELFF. The CDR3 nucleotides are TGTGCCAGCAGCCCAAGACTAGCTGAGACCGGGGAGCTGTTTTTT.

The chain employs TRBV6-1 and TRBJ2-1; D not resolved. The CDR3 loop spans 12 amino acids. Trimming removed 5 bases at V and 8 bases at J, with 10 bases between. Germline loops: CDR1 MNHNS, CDR2 SASEGT. The chain's CDR3 is CASSHTVYEQFF. The CDR3 DNA reads TGTGCCAGCAGTCACACCGTATATGAGCAGTTCTTC.

This clonotype came up many times. V and J are TRBV7-2 and TRBJ2-7; D possibly corresponds to TRBD2 (6 bases). Germline assignment: CDR1 SGHTA and CDR2 FQGNSA. CDR3 size: 14 residues. V lost 0 bases and J lost 2, with 8 bases in between. The CDR3 DNA follows: TGTGCCAGCAGCTTAGCTTGGGGGGCCTACGAGCAGTACTTC. Residues: CASSLAWGAYEQYF.

This clonotype was picked up a small number of times. A clone one base away is much larger, so this may be a read error. The chain is built from TRBV28 and TRBJ2-1, with TRBD1 identical over 8 bases. The DNA end lines up better with TRBJ2-7; the J call may be wrong. This CDR3 region has 15 residues. Germline V gene data show CDR1 as MDHEN and CDR2 as SYDVKM. CDR3 amino acids: CASRGDRSSYNEQYF. In DNA form, the CDR3 reads TGTGCCAGCAGAGGGGACAGGAGCTCCTACAATGAGCAGTACTTC.

The gene calls are TRBV11-2 and TRBJ2-6; unclear D gene. The germline V gene has CDR1 SGHAT and CDR2 FQNNGV. This CDR3 region has 16 residues. The V end was cut by 5 bases, the J end by 0 bases, with 11 bases between. The CDR3 sequence: CASSLMGPSGANVLTF. The CDR3 DNA is TGTGCCAGCAGCCTAATGGGTCCCTCTGGGGCCAACGTCCTGACTTTC.

In this sample, this clonotype turned up a few times. CDR3: CSVGAGGAEAFF. The CDR3 bases are TGCAGCGTTGGGGCCGGGGGGGCTGAAGCTTTCTTT. The rearrangement joins TRBV29-1 to TRBJ1-1; weak D call: TRBD1 (5 bases). CDR1 is SQVTM, CDR2 ANQGSEA, per germline. This CDR3 is built from 12 residues. V lost 4 bases and J 6 bases, leaving 12 bases between the germline ends.

This clonotype was seen a few times. This chain uses TRBV29-1 with TRBJ2-3; D unresolved. V was trimmed by 6 bases and J by 4 bases, leaving 14 bases between them. This CDR3 comprises 13 residues. CDR1 is SQVTM and CDR2 is ANQGSEA in the germline V gene. CDR3 nucleotides: TGCAGCGTGAACCCGGCGCGACCAGATACGCAGTATTTT. As protein: CSVNPARPDTQYF.

The chain links TRBV6-5 to TRBJ1-6; D ambiguous. The germline V gene has CDR1 MNHEY and CDR2 SVGAGI. The CDR3 is 13 amino acids. Trimming took 0 bases from V and 9 from J, leaving 6 bases between them. This CDR3 reads CASSYSWSSPLHF. As DNA, the CDR3 is TGTGCCAGCAGTTACTCGTGGAGTTCACCCCTCCACTTT.

V gene TRBV20-1 combines with J gene TRBJ2-5, with no clear D. V lost 6 bases to trimming and J lost 6 bases, with 20 bases between them. The CDR3 loop spans 14 amino acids. The V gene's germline CDR1 is DFQATT and CDR2 SNEGSKA (reference sequence). CDR3 loop: CSATIRAPLQTQYF. The CDR3 DNA reads TGCAGTGCCACTATCCGGGCCCCCCTACAGACCCAGTACTTC.